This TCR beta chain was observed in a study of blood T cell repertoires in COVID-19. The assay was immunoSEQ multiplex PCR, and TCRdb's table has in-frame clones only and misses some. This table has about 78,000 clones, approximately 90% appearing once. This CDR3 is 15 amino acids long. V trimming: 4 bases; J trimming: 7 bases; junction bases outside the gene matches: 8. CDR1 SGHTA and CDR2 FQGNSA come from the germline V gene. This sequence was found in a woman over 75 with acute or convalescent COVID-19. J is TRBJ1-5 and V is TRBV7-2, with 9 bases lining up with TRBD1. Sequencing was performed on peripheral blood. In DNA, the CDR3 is TGTGCCAGCAGCTCCTACGGGACAGGGATACAGCCCCAGCATTTT. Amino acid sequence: CASSSYGTGIQPQHF.